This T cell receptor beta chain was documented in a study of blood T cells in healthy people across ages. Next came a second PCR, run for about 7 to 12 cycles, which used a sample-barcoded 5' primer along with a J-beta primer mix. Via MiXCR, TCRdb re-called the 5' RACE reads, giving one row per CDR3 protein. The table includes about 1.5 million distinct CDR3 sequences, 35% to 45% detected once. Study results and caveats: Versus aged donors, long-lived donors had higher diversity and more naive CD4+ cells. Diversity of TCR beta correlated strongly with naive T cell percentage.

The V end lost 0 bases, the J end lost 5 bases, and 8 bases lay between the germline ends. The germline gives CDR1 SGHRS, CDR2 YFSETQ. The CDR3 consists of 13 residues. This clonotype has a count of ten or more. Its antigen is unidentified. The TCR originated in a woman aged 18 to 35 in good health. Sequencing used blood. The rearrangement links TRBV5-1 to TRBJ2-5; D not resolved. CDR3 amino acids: CASSLAVEETQYF. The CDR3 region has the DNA TGCGCCAGCAGCTTGGCTGTAGAGGAGACCCAGTACTTC.